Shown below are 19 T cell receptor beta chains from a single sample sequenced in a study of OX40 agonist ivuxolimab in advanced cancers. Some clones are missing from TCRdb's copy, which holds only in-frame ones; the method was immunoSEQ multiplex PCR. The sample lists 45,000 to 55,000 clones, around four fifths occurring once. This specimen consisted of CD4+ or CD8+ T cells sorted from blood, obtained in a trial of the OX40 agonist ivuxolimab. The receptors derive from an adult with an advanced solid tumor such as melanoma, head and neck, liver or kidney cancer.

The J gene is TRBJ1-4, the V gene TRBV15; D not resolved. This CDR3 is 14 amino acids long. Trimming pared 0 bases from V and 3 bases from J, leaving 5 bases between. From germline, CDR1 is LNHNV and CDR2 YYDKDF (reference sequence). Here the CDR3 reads CATSREYPNEKLFF. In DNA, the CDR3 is TGTGCCACCAGCAGAGAGTACCCTAATGAAAAACTGTTTTTT.

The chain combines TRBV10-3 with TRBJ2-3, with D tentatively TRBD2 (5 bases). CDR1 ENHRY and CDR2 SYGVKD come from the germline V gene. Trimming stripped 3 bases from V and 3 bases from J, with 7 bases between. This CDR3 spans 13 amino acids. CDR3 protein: CAISERETDTQYF. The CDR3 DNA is TGTGCCATCAGTGAAAGGGAGACAGATACGCAGTATTTT.

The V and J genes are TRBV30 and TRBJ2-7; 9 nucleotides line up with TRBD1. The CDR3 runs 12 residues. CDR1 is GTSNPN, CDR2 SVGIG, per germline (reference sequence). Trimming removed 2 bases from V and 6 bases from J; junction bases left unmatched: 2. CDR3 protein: CAWSQTGGEQYF. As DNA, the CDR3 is TGTGCCTGGAGTCAGACAGGGGGCGAGCAGTACTTC.

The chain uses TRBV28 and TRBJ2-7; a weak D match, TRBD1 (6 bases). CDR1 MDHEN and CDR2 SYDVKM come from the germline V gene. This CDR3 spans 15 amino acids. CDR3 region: CVFPAPGTNRYEQYF. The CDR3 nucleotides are TGTGTCTTTCCTGCACCCGGGACAAACCGCTACGAGCAGTACTTC.

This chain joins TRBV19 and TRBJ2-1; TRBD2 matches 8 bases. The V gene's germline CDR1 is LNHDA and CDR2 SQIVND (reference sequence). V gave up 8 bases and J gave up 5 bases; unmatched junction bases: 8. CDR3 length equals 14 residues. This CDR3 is CASETGGAHNEQFF. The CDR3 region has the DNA TGTGCCAGTGAGACGGGAGGGGCTCACAATGAGCAGTTCTTC.

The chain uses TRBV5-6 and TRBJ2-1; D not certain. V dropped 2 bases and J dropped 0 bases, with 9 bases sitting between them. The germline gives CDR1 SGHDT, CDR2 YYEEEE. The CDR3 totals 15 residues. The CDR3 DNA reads TGTGCCAGCAGCTTATCGCTCAGCTCCTACAATGAGCAGTTCTTC. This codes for CASSLSLSSYNEQFF.

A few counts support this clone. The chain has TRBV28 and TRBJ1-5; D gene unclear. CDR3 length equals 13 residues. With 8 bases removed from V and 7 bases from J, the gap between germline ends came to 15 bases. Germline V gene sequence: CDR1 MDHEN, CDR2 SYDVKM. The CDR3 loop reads CASLRIPGQPQHF. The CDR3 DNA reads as TGTGCCAGCTTGAGGATCCCCGGGCAGCCCCAGCATTTT.

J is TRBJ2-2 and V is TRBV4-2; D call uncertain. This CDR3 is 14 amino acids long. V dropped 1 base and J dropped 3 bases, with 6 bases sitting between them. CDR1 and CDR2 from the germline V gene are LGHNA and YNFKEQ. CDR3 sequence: CASSQVAHTGELFF. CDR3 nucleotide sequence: TGTGCCAGCAGCCAAGTTGCCCACACCGGGGAGCTGTTTTTT.

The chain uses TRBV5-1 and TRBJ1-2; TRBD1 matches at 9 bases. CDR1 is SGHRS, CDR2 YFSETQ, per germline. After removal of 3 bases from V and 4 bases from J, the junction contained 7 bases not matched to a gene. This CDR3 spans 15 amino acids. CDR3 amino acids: CASSWDTGGGYGYTF. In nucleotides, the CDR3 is TGCGCCAGCAGCTGGGATACAGGGGGCGGCTATGGCTACACCTTC.

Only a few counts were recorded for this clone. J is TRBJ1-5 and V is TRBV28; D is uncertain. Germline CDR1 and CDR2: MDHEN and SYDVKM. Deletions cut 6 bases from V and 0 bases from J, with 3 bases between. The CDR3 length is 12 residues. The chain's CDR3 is CASRYSNQPQHF. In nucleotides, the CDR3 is TGTGCCAGCAGGTATAGCAATCAGCCCCAGCATTTT. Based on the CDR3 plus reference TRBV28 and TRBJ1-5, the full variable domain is DVKVTQSSRYLVKRTGEKVFLECVQDMDHENMFWYRQDPGLGLRLIYFSYDVKMKEKGDIPEGYSVSREKKERFSLILESASTNQTSMYLCASRYSNQPQHFGDGTRLSIL.

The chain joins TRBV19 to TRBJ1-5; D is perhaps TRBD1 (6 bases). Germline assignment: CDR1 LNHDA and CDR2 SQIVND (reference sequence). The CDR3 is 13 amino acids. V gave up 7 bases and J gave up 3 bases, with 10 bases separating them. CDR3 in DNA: TGTGCCAGTAATGGGACACCCAATCAGCCCCAGCATTTT. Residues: CASNGTPNQPQHF.

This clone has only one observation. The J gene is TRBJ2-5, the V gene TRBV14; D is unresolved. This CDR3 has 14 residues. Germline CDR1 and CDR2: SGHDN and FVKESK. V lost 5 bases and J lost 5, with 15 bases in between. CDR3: CASSSQATRETQYF. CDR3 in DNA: TGTGCCAGCAGCTCCCAGGCCACCCGGGAGACCCAGTACTTC.

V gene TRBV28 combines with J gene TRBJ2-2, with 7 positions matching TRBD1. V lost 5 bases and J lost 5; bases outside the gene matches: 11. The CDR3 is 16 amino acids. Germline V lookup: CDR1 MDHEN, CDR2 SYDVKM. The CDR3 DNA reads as TGTGCCAGCAGTGGATTCGACAGGGATCGGACCGGGGAGCTGTTTTTT. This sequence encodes CASSGFDRDRTGELFF.

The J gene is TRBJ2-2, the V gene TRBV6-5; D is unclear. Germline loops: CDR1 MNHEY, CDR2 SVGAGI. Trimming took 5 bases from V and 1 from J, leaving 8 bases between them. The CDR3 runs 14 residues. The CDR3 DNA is TGTGCCAGCAGTCCTAACGAGAACACCGGGGAGCTGTTTTTT. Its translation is CASSPNENTGELFF.

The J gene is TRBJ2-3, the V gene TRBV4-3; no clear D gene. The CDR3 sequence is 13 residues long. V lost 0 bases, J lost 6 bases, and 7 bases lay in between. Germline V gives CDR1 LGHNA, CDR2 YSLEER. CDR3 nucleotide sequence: TGCGCCAGCAGCCAAGAAGGCGGCGATACGCAGTATTTT. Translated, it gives CASSQEGGDTQYF.

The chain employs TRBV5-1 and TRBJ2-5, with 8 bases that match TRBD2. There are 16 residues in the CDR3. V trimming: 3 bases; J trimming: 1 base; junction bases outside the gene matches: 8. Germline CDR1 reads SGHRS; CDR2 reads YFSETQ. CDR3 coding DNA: TGCGCCAGCAGCTCTAGCGGGTCCCGATCCCAAGAGACCCAGTACTTC. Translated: CASSSSGSRSQETQYF.

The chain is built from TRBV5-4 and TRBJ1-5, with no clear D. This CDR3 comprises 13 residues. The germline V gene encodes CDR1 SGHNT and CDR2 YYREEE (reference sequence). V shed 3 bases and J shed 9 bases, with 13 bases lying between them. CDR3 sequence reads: CASSYGPAGPQHF. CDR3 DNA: TGTGCCAGCAGCTACGGACCGGCCGGGCCCCAGCATTTT.

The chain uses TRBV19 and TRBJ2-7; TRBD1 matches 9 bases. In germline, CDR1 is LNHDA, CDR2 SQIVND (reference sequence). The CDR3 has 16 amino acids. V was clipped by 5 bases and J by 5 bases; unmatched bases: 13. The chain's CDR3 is CASSLSVGTGSNEQYF. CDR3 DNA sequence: TGTGCCAGTAGTCTTAGCGTTGGGACAGGGTCTAACGAGCAGTACTTC.

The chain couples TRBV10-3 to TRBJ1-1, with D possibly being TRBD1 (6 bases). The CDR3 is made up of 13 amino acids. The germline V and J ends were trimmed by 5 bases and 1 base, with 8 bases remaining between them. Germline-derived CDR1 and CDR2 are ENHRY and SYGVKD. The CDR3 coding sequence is TGTGCCATCAGTCCAGGGGAGAACACTGAAGCTTTCTTT. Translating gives CAISPGENTEAFF.